This TCR beta chain emerged from a study of spatial heterogeneity in lung cancer. Broader study findings: In blood, ubiquitous expanded tumor TCRs appeared more at resection than follow-up.

This clonotype appeared many times. No antigen is known for it. The V and J ends lost 4 bases and 2 bases respectively, with 21 bases between them. Germline V lookup: CDR1 MNHEY, CDR2 SVGAGI. The CDR3 consists of 17 residues. The time point denotes: sample taken at primary tumor resection. Tumor, nontumor lung or frozen PBMC supplied whole RNA that was sequenced unsorted. From the 5' RACE reads, TCRdb called clonotypes with MiXCR, one entry per CDR3 protein. Altogether about 11,000 distinct CDR3 sequences are present, around 3.4% being singletons, with the ten largest covering approximately 51%. The sequences come from PBMCs, collected at surgery. The chain joins TRBV6-5 to TRBJ2-7; TRBD2 is a possible D gene (6 bases). This receptor was obtained from a female donor with early-stage non-small cell lung cancer. Written as DNA, the CDR3 is TGTGCCAGCAGTTTTCGAACCGGGGGAGTGGGGGCCTACGAGCAGTACTTC. Amino acids: CASSFRTGGVGAYEQYF.